Below, 25 T cell receptor beta chains from the same sample are listed, as sequenced in a study of blood T cell repertoires in COVID-19. Measured with immunoSEQ multiplex PCR; TCRdb has only the in-frame clones, and not every one. Among 110,000 to 150,000 clones listed, roughly four fifths were seen once. The sequenced material came from peripheral blood. Every receptor here comes from a man of 80 years or more with acute or convalescent COVID-19.

This chain joins TRBV7-2 and TRBJ2-2; D is undetermined. The V end was cut by 5 bases, the J end by 1 base, with 5 bases between. CDR3 length: 13 amino acids. The V gene's germline CDR1 is SGHTA and CDR2 FQGNSA. CDR3 in DNA: TGTGCCAGCAGCCCCCGGAACACCGGGGAGCTGTTTTTT. This encodes CASSPRNTGELFF.

This chain uses TRBV6-2 or TRBV6-3 with TRBJ1-1; maybe TRBD1 (6 bases). Germline assignment: CDR1 MNHEY and CDR2 SVGEGT. This CDR3 is built from 12 residues. Between the trimmed V and J ends, which lost 2 bases and 13 bases, there was a span of 14 bases. This chain's CDR3 is CASSYPAQGIFF. In nucleotides, the CDR3 is TGTGCCAGCAGTTACCCCGCTCAGGGGATTTTCTTT.

The V and J genes are TRBV13 and TRBJ2-7, with 9 bases lining up with TRBD2. With V trimmed by 0 bases and J by 5 bases, 14 bases remained unmatched. This CDR3 contains 18 residues. Per the germline V gene, CDR1 is PRHDT and CDR2 is FYEKMQ (reference sequence). CDR3 sequence: CASSLGGIAGETSDEQYF. CDR3 DNA: TGTGCCAGCAGCTTAGGGGGTATAGCGGGGGAAACGTCGGACGAGCAGTACTTC.

V gene TRBV7-2 combines with J gene TRBJ2-5, with 7 nucleotides matching TRBD2. J was trimmed by 5 bases and V by 4 bases; bases with no gene match: 4. This CDR3 is built from 13 residues. Germline V gives CDR1 SGHTA, CDR2 FQGNSA. Here the CDR3 reads CASSSRGGETQYF. The CDR3 region has the DNA TGTGCCAGCAGCTCCCGGGGAGGGGAGACCCAGTACTTC.

This chain links TRBV18 with TRBJ1-5; D remains unclear. The ends were cut back, 5 bases at V and 0 bases at J, with 8 bases in the middle. Germline V lookup: CDR1 KGHSH, CDR2 LQKENI. The CDR3 runs to 14 residues. CDR3: CASSTENSNQPQHF. In DNA form, the CDR3 reads TGTGCCAGCTCAACAGAGAATAGCAATCAGCCCCAGCATTTT.

The chain is built from TRBV3-1 (or the pseudogene TRBV3-2) and TRBJ1-1; D ambiguous. This CDR3 spans 13 amino acids. V lost 1 base to trimming and J lost 8 bases, with 11 bases between them. Germline loops: CDR1 LGHDT, CDR2 YNNKEL (reference sequence). The CDR3 spells CASSQVSLGEAFF. In DNA form, the CDR3 reads TGTGCCAGCAGCCAAGTTTCGTTGGGCGAAGCTTTCTTT.

This sequence joins TRBV5-1 and TRBJ1-2; possible D gene TRBD1, 5 bases. V lost 0 bases and J 8 bases, leaving 20 bases between the germline ends. Germline-derived CDR1 and CDR2 are SGHRS and YFSETQ. CDR3 length: 16 amino acids. DNA of the CDR3: TGCGCCAGCAGCTTGGAAGGTTCGGGGGGTTCTAGCGGCTACACCTTC. Amino acid sequence: CASSLEGSGGSSGYTF.

The chain carries TRBV5-5 and TRBJ2-1, with D hard to call. The CDR3 is made up of 15 amino acids. From germline, CDR1 is SGHKS and CDR2 YYEKEE (reference sequence). Trimming took off 4 bases at V and 2 bases at J, with 13 bases between the two ends. CDR3 nucleotides: TGTGCCAGCAGCGATCGAGCTACGGCCTACAATGAGCAGTTCTTC. It translates to CASSDRATAYNEQFF.

The chain combines TRBV27 with TRBJ1-5, with 7 positions matching TRBD1. V gave up 3 bases and J gave up 4 bases; unmatched junction bases: 3. The CDR3 totals 14 residues. Germline V gene sequence: CDR1 MNHEY, CDR2 SMNVEV (reference sequence). The CDR3 DNA is TGTGCCAGCAGTTTTAAGGGGGCGAATCAGCCCCAGCATTTT. It specifies CASSFKGANQPQHF.

The chain joins TRBV29-1 to TRBJ2-5, with TRBD1 identical over 8 bases. The CDR3 consists of 13 residues. Germline lookup yields CDR1 SQVTM and CDR2 ANQGSEA. V shed 6 bases, J shed 5 bases, and the junction held 8 bases outside the gene matches. As DNA, the CDR3 is TGCAGCGTGCCCTCCAGGGGGCTGGAGACCCAGTACTTC. This gives the protein CSVPSRGLETQYF.

This clone was found once. This chain uses TRBV12-1 with TRBJ1-3; TRBD1, as called in the table, went unchecked against the DNA. TRBV12-1 is labeled a pseudogene. The CDR3 extends over 15 amino acids. Here the CDR3 DNA reads TGTGCCAGCAGCTCAGAGGGACAGGGGGTAAACACCATATATTTT. It codes for CASSSEGQGVNTIYF.

On this clone: At one of its ends the junction is not consistent with the germline gene, which may arise from a read error. This chain joins TRBV19 and TRBJ1-1; D may be TRBD1 (6 bases). The germline V gene encodes CDR1 LNHDA and CDR2 SQIVND (reference sequence). The CDR3 sequence is 12 residues long. The CDR3 protein is CANSSGTPEAFF. CDR3 bases: TGTGCCAATAGTTCCGGGACACCTGAAGCTTTCTTT.

The V gene is TRBV6-6, the J gene TRBJ1-2; tentative D call: TRBD1 (6 bases). The V and J ends lost 0 bases and 8 bases respectively, with 16 bases between them. The CDR3 extends over 15 amino acids. Germline loops: CDR1 MNHNY, CDR2 SVGAGI (reference sequence). The CDR3 nucleotides read TGTGCCAGCAGTTACTCTCCGCAGGGGATACAAGGCTACACCTTC. This sequence encodes CASSYSPQGIQGYTF.

The chain uses TRBV10-3 and TRBJ2-3, with D maybe TRBD1 (5 bases). V dropped 8 bases and J dropped 5 bases, with 14 bases sitting between them. The germline V gene encodes CDR1 ENHRY and CDR2 SYGVKD. The CDR3 has 13 residues. The CDR3 nucleotides read TGTGCCATCCAATTAGGGGATGTAGATACGCAGTATTTT. This encodes CAIQLGDVDTQYF.

The chain joins TRBV12-5 to TRBJ2-5, with 8 nucleotides matching TRBD1. Germline V lookup: CDR1 LGHNT, CDR2 FRNRAP. The CDR3 has 13 amino acids. The trim removed 1 base at V and 9 bases at J, leaving 4 bases unmatched. DNA of the CDR3: TGTGCTAGTGGTTTGGACAGGGGGTTCGCCCAGTACTTC. Residues: CASGLDRGFAQYF.

This clone has just one count. The chain combines TRBV7-2 with TRBJ2-5; 7 nucleotides align to TRBD1. V gave up 4 bases and J gave up 5 bases; unmatched junction bases: 7. In germline, CDR1 is SGHTA, CDR2 FQGNSA. The CDR3 runs to 14 residues. This CDR3 is CASSSTGPGETQYF. Written as DNA, the CDR3 is TGTGCCAGCAGCTCGACAGGGCCCGGGGAGACCCAGTACTTC.

The J gene is TRBJ2-5, the V gene TRBV5-1, with D perhaps matching TRBD1 (5 bases). Trimming removed 4 bases at V and 5 bases at J, with 12 bases between. Looked up from germline, CDR1 is SGHRS and CDR2 is YFSETQ. The CDR3 is 13 amino acids. The CDR3 DNA sequence: TGCGCCAGCAGCCCAGACAGTTGGGAGACCCAGTACTTC. Its translation is CASSPDSWETQYF.

This sequence joins TRBV7-9 and TRBJ2-3; 8 bases are a match to TRBD2. CDR1 SEHNR and CDR2 FQNEAQ come from the germline V gene (reference sequence). The trim removed 10 bases at V and 5 bases at J, leaving 8 bases unmatched. This CDR3 has 13 residues. CDR3 sequence reads: CATILAARDTQYF. DNA for the CDR3: TGTGCCACCATACTAGCGGCGAGAGATACGCAGTATTTT.

This chain connects TRBV10-3 to TRBJ1-3; D remains ambiguous. V lost 6 bases and J 0 bases, leaving 3 bases between the germline ends. This CDR3 has 12 residues. The germline CDR1 and CDR2 sequences are ENHRY and SYGVKD. DNA of the CDR3: TGTGCCATCAGACTCTCTGGAAACACCATATATTTT. It specifies CAIRLSGNTIYF.

The chain has TRBV9 and TRBJ2-3; TRBD1 agrees at 7 bases. This CDR3 spans 15 amino acids. Germline values: CDR1 SGDLS, CDR2 YYNGEE. V lost 4 bases and J lost 4; bases outside the gene matches: 9. The CDR3 reads CASSTPRQGSDTQYF. CDR3 DNA: TGTGCCAGCAGCACACCGAGACAGGGATCAGATACGCAGTATTTT.

This clone was observed a handful of times. The genes are TRBV6-5 and TRBJ2-1, with 11 bases identical to TRBD2. V was pared by 6 bases and J by 7 bases, with 8 bases of the junction left unmatched. The length of the CDR3 is 15 residues. CDR1 MNHEY and CDR2 SVGAGI come from the germline V gene. The CDR3, as DNA: TGTGCCAGCAGGCCGACTAGCGGGGCTCCGAATGAGCAGTTCTTC. Its translation is CASRPTSGAPNEQFF.

This clone showed up just once. This sequence joins TRBV6-6 and TRBJ1-2, with 9 bases matching TRBD1. The CDR3 has 15 amino acids. CDR1 and CDR2 (germline): MNHNY, SVGAGI (reference sequence). V gave up 0 bases and J gave up 8 bases; unmatched junction bases: 7. CDR3 residues: CASSYSDRGFGGYTF. The CDR3 DNA reads TGTGCCAGCAGTTACTCGGACAGGGGATTTGGGGGCTACACCTTC.

The chain carries TRBV7-6 and TRBJ2-1; 7 nucleotides align to TRBD1. The CDR3 covers 15 residues. Germline V gives CDR1 SGHVS, CDR2 FNYEAQ. Unmatched junction bases numbered 13, after V lost 6 bases and J lost 8 bases. CDR3 sequence reads: CASSHRDSSFYEQFF. The CDR3 DNA sequence: TGTGCCAGCAGTCACCGGGACAGTAGTTTCTATGAGCAGTTCTTC.

The genes are TRBV27 and TRBJ1-6; 7 nucleotides match TRBD1. Germline-derived CDR1 and CDR2 are MNHEY and SMNVEV (reference sequence). The V segment lost 6 bases and the J segment 7 bases; nucleotides outside the gene matches: 6. CDR3 length equals 14 residues. The CDR3 nucleotides read TGTGCCAGCAGCCGACAGGGTTTCAATTCACCCCTCCACTTT. It encodes CASSRQGFNSPLHF.

The gene calls are TRBV28 and TRBJ1-2; 7 nucleotides align to TRBD1. The germline V gene has CDR1 MDHEN and CDR2 SYDVKM. The V and J ends lost 7 bases and 8 bases, in that order; junction bases with no gene match: 4. This CDR3 has 11 amino acids. The chain's CDR3 is CASTTGLGYTF. In DNA, the CDR3 is TGTGCCAGCACGACAGGGTTAGGCTACACCTTC.